This T cell receptor (beta chain) is from a study of blood T cell repertoires in COVID-19. Whole-study context: Material from acute and convalescent COVID-19 was sourced from the United States, Italy and Spain. Sources were T cells, B-cell-depleted T cells, or PBMCs; the material itself was cDNA or gDNA.

Trimming removed 6 bases at V and 2 bases at J, with 16 bases between. The CDR3 runs to 16 residues. Germline V gene sequence: CDR1 LGHNA, CDR2 YSLEER. Authors' analysis steps: Reference gene primer amplification gave nucleated cell count estimates. Method: immunoSEQ multiplex PCR; TCRdb's copy keeps in-frame clones and lacks some. V and J calls and clone size come straight from that table; D and trimming were deduced from the DNA. The data hold 200,000 to 250,000 clones, with approximately 84% observed a single time. This clone has more than one count but fewer than ten. The sequencing sample was made of peripheral blood. V is TRBV4-3 and J is TRBJ1-4; D may be TRBD1 (6 bases). The receptor comes from an elderly woman with acute or convalescent COVID-19. The CDR3 sequence: CASSQRATGTNEKLFF. CDR3 coding DNA: TGCGCCAGCAGTCAAAGAGCCACAGGGACTAATGAAAAACTGTTTTTT.